These 2 T cell receptor beta chains were all obtained from the same sample, sequenced in a study of shared clonotypes between healthy human individuals. Here immunoSEQ multiplex PCR was the method, and the copy in TCRdb shows in-frame clones only, minus some. The sample holds about 680,000 clones; 55% to 75% are singletons and the top ten take 1.8%. What was sequenced was memory CD4+ T cells sorted from blood. Subset of the sample: CD45RA-negative fraction. The receptors stem from a woman in her thirties in good health.

Notes on this clone: This may stem from a read error, because a much larger clone lies one nucleotide away. Within the sample, other DNA sequences also encode this same CDR3. The chain recombines TRBV10-1 with TRBJ1-1, with D possibly TRBD1 on 6 matching bases. Trimming removed 5 bases from V and 3 bases from J, with 10 bases in between. The CDR3 spans 13 residues. The germline V gene encodes CDR1 WNHNN and CDR2 SYGVQD (reference sequence). CDR3 residues: CASSKNRDTEAFF. CDR3 bases: TGCGCCAGCAGTAAAAACAGGGACACTGAAGCTTTCTTT.

This clone was detected only a few times. At the DNA level, this CDR3 is encoded by other sequences in the same sample as well. The chain links TRBV18 to TRBJ2-3; D is perhaps TRBD1 or TRBD2 (5 bases each). This CDR3 spans 14 amino acids. Germline values: CDR1 KGHSH, CDR2 LQKENI. Trimming stripped 6 bases from V and 0 bases from J, with 10 bases between. CDR3 protein: CASSPGRSTDTQYF. As DNA, the CDR3 is TGTGCCAGCTCGCCGGGACGGAGCACAGATACGCAGTATTTT.